The entry below gives a single TCR beta chain sequence along with its context. Germline loops: CDR1 MNHEY, CDR2 SVGAGI. This CDR3 has 15 residues. V was trimmed by 0 bases and J by 7 bases, leaving 13 bases between them. This sample was included in a study of blood T cell repertoires in COVID-19. Across the whole study: T cells, B-cell-depleted T cells, or PBMCs provided the cDNA or gDNA that served as material.

Profiling relied on immunoSEQ multiplex PCR, and the TCRdb table lists in-frame clones only, not all of them. The sample has roughly 67,000 clones; more than 70% are singletons. Sample: peripheral blood. The V call is TRBV6-5, the J call TRBJ2-1; possibly TRBD2 for D (6 bases). The sequence was collected from a man aged 50 or older with active COVID-19. This chain's CDR3 is CASSYSMGSGNEQFF. CDR3 DNA: TGTGCCAGCAGTTACTCGATGGGTAGCGGTAATGAGCAGTTCTTC.